One and the same sample provided the 3 T cell receptor beta chains below, sequenced in a study of T cell responses to AZD1222 COVID-19 vaccine. Libraries were prepared by immunoSEQ multiplex PCR; TCRdb keeps only in-frame clonotypes and omits some of them. The profile covers 95,000 to 150,000 clones, with about 91% appearing a single time and 4.5% to 6% taken by the ten largest. The sequenced sample was peripheral blood, obtained on day 0 of AZD1222 vaccination. The receptors here all came from an adult in good health.

CDR3 protein: CAISDLEANQPQHF. The CDR3 DNA is TGTGCCATCAGTGATTTGGAGGCTAATCAGCCCCAGCATTTT. The V call is TRBV10-3, the J call TRBJ1-5, with D unresolved. CDR1 and CDR2 (germline): ENHRY, SYGVKD. The CDR3 has 14 residues. With 3 bases removed from V and 4 bases from J, the gap between germline ends came to 10 bases.

This clone has just a few counts. The J gene is TRBJ1-2, the V gene TRBV7-9; D call uncertain. Germline V lookup: CDR1 SEHNR, CDR2 FQNEAQ (reference sequence). V dropped 1 base and J dropped 4 bases, with 7 bases sitting between them. The CDR3 covers 13 residues. For the CDR3, the DNA is TGTGCCAGCAGCTTAGGTCTCTTCTATGGCTACACCTTC. It specifies CASSLGLFYGYTF.

This sequence joins TRBV18 and TRBJ1-2; 9 bases map to TRBD1. V dropped 4 bases and J dropped 0; count of bases not matched to a gene: 9. The CDR3 is 17 amino acids. The germline V gene encodes CDR1 KGHSH and CDR2 LQKENI. DNA for the CDR3: TGTGCCAGCTCACGACAGGGGGGACCTACCACTAACTATGGCTACACCTTC. Translation gives CASSRQGGPTTNYGYTF.